These 8 T cell receptor beta chains share one sample of origin, sequenced in a study of spatial heterogeneity in lung cancer. Time point of the sample: sample taken at primary tumor resection. Whole RNA, which was extracted from tumor, nontumor lung tissue or frozen PBMC, was sequenced without any cell sorting. MiXCR, applied by TCRdb to the 5' RACE reads, yields one record per CDR3 protein. In the table there are about 800 distinct CDR3 sequences, roughly a fifth of which are singletons. The sequencing here drew on PBMCs, taken at surgery. Receptors were obtained from a male donor with early-stage non-small cell lung cancer.

About this clonotype: The library was designed around alpha chains, so this beta chain is a stray read whose abundance carries little weight. The chain joins TRBV7-9 to TRBJ2-7, with a possible D match to TRBD2 (7 bases). Trimming removed 3 bases at V and 3 bases at J, with 24 bases between. This CDR3 has 18 residues. The germline V gene has CDR1 SEHNR and CDR2 FQNEAQ (reference sequence). The CDR3 DNA is TGTGCCAGCAGCTTCTCGGGACTAAGAGGGGGTAGAGACTACGAGCAGTACTTC. It yields the protein CASSFSGLRGGRDYEQYF.

In the case of this clonotype: With the library built for alpha chains, this beta chain is off target and its frequency is not meaningful. V usage is TRBV21-1 and J usage is TRBJ2-3; the D call in the table, TRBD2, was not verified against the DNA. TRBV21-1 is reported as a pseudogene. CDR3 length: 16 residues. CDR3 DNA sequence: TGTGCCAGCAGCAAAGCGCTCCGGGGCCCCACAGATACGCAGTATTTT. Its protein product is CASSKALRGPTDTQYF.

Note on this clonotype: This beta chain was picked up by a library intended for alpha chains and is off target, so its count carries little meaning. The chain joins TRBV7-2 to TRBJ2-3; 9 bases map to TRBD2. The germline V gene encodes CDR1 SGHTA and CDR2 FQGNSA. The V and J ends lost 5 bases and 6 bases, in that order; junction bases with no gene match: 9. The length of the CDR3 is 15 residues. CDR3 sequence (DNA): TGTGCCAGCAGCCGTTCTAGCGGGGTTGGGGATACGCAGTATTTT. It is translated as CASSRSSGVGDTQYF.

In this sample, this clonotype turned up a few times. This beta chain lies outside the target of a library built for alpha chains; its clone size means little. The gene calls are TRBV12-3 or TRBV12-4 and TRBJ2-5; TRBD2 aligns across 9 bases. With 5 bases clipped from V and 3 bases from J, the junction kept 10 bases outside the gene matches. The CDR3 spans 16 residues. The CDR3 DNA reads TGTGCCAGCAGTCACCCCCCGACTAGCGGAGAAGAGACCCAGTACTTC. Protein: CASSHPPTSGEETQYF.

In its sample, this clonotype ranks as hyperexpanded. Within a library made for alpha chains, this beta chain is off target, and its count is uninformative. V usage is TRBV10-2 and J usage is TRBJ2-7; 11 bases fit TRBD2. V trimming: 5 bases; J trimming: 0 bases; junction bases outside the gene matches: 3. This CDR3 is 15 amino acids long. The germline V gene has CDR1 WSHSY and CDR2 SAAADI. CDR3 protein: CASSPTSGASYEQYF. CDR3 sequence (DNA): TGCGCCAGCAGTCCGACTAGCGGGGCCTCCTACGAGCAGTACTTC.

A remark on this clonotype: Since it is a stray read in a library aimed at alpha chains, this beta chain has a size that is not meaningful. The V and J genes are TRBV20-1 and TRBJ2-3, with 9 nucleotides matching TRBD2. Germline V lookup: CDR1 DFQATT, CDR2 SNEGSKA (reference sequence). The V segment lost 4 bases and the J segment 5 bases; nucleotides outside the gene matches: 13. This CDR3 is built from 16 residues. CDR3 amino acids: CSATYPAGGRLDTQYF. In DNA form, the CDR3 reads TGCAGTGCTACCTACCCAGCGGGGGGCCGGTTAGATACGCAGTATTTT.

Within the sample, this clonotype is large. This beta chain is a stray read from a library made for alpha chains; its abundance is not meaningful. The CDR3 nucleotides read TGTGCCAGCAGCAACACGATCGGCGGCAGCACAGATACGCAGTATTTT. The encoded protein is CASSNTIGGSTDTQYF. The V and J genes are TRBV7-9 and TRBJ2-3, with D unclear. Germline V gene lookup returns CDR1 SEHNR and CDR2 FQNEAQ (reference sequence). V lost 5 bases and J 0 bases, leaving 15 bases between the germline ends. CDR3 length equals 16 residues.

By sample share, this clonotype is large. Because the library targeted alpha chains, this beta chain is an off-target read whose size means little. The genes are TRBV28 and TRBJ2-5, with TRBD2 identical over 7 bases. CDR1 and CDR2 (germline): MDHEN, SYDVKM. Trimming at V came to 2 bases and at J to 4 bases, leaving 4 bases not matched to a gene. The CDR3 contains 14 residues. CDR3 sequence (DNA): TGTGCCAGCAGTTTACGGGCGGGGGTAGAGACCCAGTACTTC. Encoded protein: CASSLRAGVETQYF.